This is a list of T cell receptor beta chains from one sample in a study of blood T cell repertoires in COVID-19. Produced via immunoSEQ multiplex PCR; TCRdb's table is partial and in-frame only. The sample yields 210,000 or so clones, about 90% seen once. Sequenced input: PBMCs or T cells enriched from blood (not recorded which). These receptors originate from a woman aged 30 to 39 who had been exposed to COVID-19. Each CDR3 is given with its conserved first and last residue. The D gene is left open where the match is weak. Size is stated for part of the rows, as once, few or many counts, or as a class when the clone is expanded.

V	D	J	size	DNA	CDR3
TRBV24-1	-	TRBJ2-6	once	TGTGCCACCAGTGATTATCAGGGCTCTGGGGCCAACGTCCTGACTTTC	CATSDYQGSGANVLTF
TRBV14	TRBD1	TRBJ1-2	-	TGTGCCAGCAGCCAAGGCAGGGGGCGAGTTGGCTACACCTTC	CASSQGRGRVGYTF
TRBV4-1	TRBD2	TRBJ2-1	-	TGCGCCAGCAGCCAAGACGAAGCGGCGGGACTAGCGGGTAACAATGAGCAGTTCTTC	CASSQDEAAGLAGNNEQFF
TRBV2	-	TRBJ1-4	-	TGTGCCACCTTGAATAGCTTCAATGAAAAACTGTTTTTT	CATLNSFNEKLFF
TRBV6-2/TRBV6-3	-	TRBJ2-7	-	TGTGCCAGCAGCCGTACTTACGAGCAGTACTTC	CASSRTYEQYF
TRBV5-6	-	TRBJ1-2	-	TGTGCCAGCAGCTCTGACAGCGCTATCTATGGCTACACCTTC	CASSSDSAIYGYTF
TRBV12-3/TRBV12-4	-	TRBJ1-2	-	TGTGCCAGCAGCTTGTCACTTTATGGCTACACCTTC	CASSLSLYGYTF
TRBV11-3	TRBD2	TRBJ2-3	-	TGTGCCAGCAGCTTACGTAGCGGGAGGGATCCTAGCACAGATACGCAGTATTTT	CASSLRSGRDPSTDTQYF
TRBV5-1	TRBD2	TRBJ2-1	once	TGCGCCAGCAAACTAGCGGAGAGCTCCTACAATGAGCAGTTCTTC	CASKLAESSYNEQFF
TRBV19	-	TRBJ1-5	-	TGTGCCAGTAGTATACTCAAGCATTATTCTCAGCCCCAGCATTTT	CASSILKHYSQPQHF
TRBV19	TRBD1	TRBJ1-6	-	TGTGCCAGCGACAGGGGAAACAATTCACCCCTCCACTTT	CASDRGNNSPLHF
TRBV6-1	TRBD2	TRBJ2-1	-	TGTGCCAGCAGTGAAGAAACTAGCGGGTTTTACAATGAGCAGTTCTTC	CASSEETSGFYNEQFF
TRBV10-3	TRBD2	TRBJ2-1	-	TGTGCCACCAGACTAGCGGAAGTAAACAATGAGCAGTTCTTC	CATRLAEVNNEQFF
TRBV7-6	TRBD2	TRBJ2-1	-	TGTGCCAGCGGCCCCATAGGACTAGTTAATGAAAATGAGCAGTTCTTC	CASGPIGLVNENEQFF
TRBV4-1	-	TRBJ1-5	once	TGCGCCAGCAGCTTAAGTGAACAAATCAATCAGCCCCAGCATTTT	CASSLSEQINQPQHF
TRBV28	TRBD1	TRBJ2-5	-	TGTGCCAGCAGAGAGACAGGGCGGCAGGGGACCCAGTACTTC	CASRETGRQGTQYF
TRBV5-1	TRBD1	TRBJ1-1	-	TGCGCCAGCAGCACTTACCGGGACAGGACGAACACTGAAGCTTTCTTT	CASSTYRDRTNTEAFF
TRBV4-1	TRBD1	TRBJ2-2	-	TGCGCCAGCAGCCAAGGACAGGGGATCGGGGAGCTGTTTTTT	CASSQGQGIGELFF
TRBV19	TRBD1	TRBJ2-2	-	TGTGCCAGTAGTTTCCGACAGGGTGGATCCGGGGAGCTGTTTTTT	CASSFRQGGSGELFF
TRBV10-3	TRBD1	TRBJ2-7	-	TGTGCCATCAGTGAGGACAGGGCCGTGCAGTACTTC	CAISEDRAVQYF
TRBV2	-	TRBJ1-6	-	TGTGCCAGCAGTGCGTGGCAGGCTCTCTCACCCCTCCACTTT	CASSAWQALSPLHF
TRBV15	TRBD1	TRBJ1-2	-	TGTGCCACCAGCAGAGCTGGCACAGGGGGCGAGGGTAACTATGGCTACACCTTC	CATSRAGTGGEGNYGYTF
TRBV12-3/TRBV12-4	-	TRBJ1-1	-	TGTGCCAGCAGCCCGAGAGGCACTGAAGCTTTCTTT	CASSPRGTEAFF